This T cell receptor (beta chain) originates from a study of PD-L1 blockade in urothelial cancer (dated by TCRdb to about 2017). Regarding the complete study: Every patient began therapy at some point between 2013 and 2015 and was given atezolizumab 1,200 mg intravenously every 3 weeks. An exploratory multi-omic analysis was conducted of the somatic, immune and clinical correlates of response to PD-L1 blockade with atezolizumab in urothelial cancer. Durable clinical benefit was achieved by nine patients but not by the remaining 20. Blood samples were analyzed 3 weeks after the start of treatment (second dose) and 6 weeks after the start of treatment. Durable clinical benefit meant progression-free survival longer than 6 months, and TCR features were also tested against progression-free and overall survival. Pretreatment blood TCR-seq was available for nearly 30 patients, at least one posttreatment blood collection was obtained for about 25 patients, and tumor TCR-seq was available for about 25 patients. In the same patients, whole exome sequencing and RNA sequencing of pretreatment tumors were performed in addition to TCR sequencing. TCR sequencing covered pretreatment tumor samples and matched, serially collected peripheral blood taken before and after atezolizumab treatment. Patients had an ECOG performance status of 0 or 1 and had received between 0 and 3 prior chemotherapy regimens. A median of around 150,000 T cells and approximately 86,000 unique TCRs was obtained from blood samples, and a median clonality of approximately 0.08 was observed. About 90% of the roughly 29 patients were identified as males with urothelial cancer of bladder origin, and a prior smoking history was reported by 18 of 29 patients. Overall results and qualifications from the work: A pretreatment peripheral blood TCR clonality below the median was linked to improved progression-free and overall survival. At 3 weeks after the start of treatment, tumor-associated TCR clones in peripheral blood had expanded more in patients with durable benefit (n of about 20, p = 0.022). Because of the small sample size (n of about 29) and the many exploratory analyses performed, the results are intended to be regarded as hypothesis-generating.

About this clone itself: This receptor's antigen is unknown. Base qualities are not at hand, and no much larger clone is one base apart.

Synthetic TCR analog templates were spiked into each PCR to estimate absolute template abundance from read counts. TCRbeta CDR3 regions were amplified from genomic DNA with bias-controlled V and J gene primers using the immunoSEQ assay. Sequencing of rearranged TCRbeta segments was done at approximately 20X coverage. On the study's bioinformatics: Sequencing errors were corrected by clustering, and CDR3s were annotated against IMGT so that V, D and J genes could be assigned. Only productive TCRbeta rearrangements were used in downstream analyses, excluding out-of-frame or stop-codon sequences. Clonality was computed as one minus Shannon entropy normalized by the log of the number of unique productive sequences. Clones differing between time points or between blood and tumor were identified by Fisher's exact test with Benjamini-Hochberg correction at adjusted p below 0.01. TCRdb obtained this table from immuneACCESS and retained in-frame rearrangements with V and J assigned. These tables miss some clones; where compared with another copy, unresolved V genes account for less than half of the shortfall, and the remainder is unexplained. The V and J calls and clone size are taken from that table; D and trimming were inferred from the DNA. The sample table contains about 63,000 clones; only one count was recorded for about 86% of them. The ten largest clones take up 3.2% of the sample.

The germline V gene provides CDR1 MDHEN and CDR2 SYDVKM. The CDR3 starts with the cysteine, ends with the phenylalanine, and has 17 residues. This entry keeps only the CDR3 DNA: 51 bases, framed from base 1. After removal of 10 bases from V and 0 bases from J, the junction retains 7 bases not matched to a gene. The time point tag for this specimen amounts to: pretreatment peripheral blood. The cohort comprised roughly 30 patients with locally advanced or metastatic urothelial carcinoma treated at Memorial Sloan Kettering on a trial protocol. Peripheral blood mononuclear cells were collected pretreatment and during treatment, with between 1 and 8 total time points obtained per patient. The Qiagen DNeasy Blood extraction kit was used to purify genomic DNA from total PBMCs and tumor samples. PBMCs were collected pretreatment and during treatment and were isolated and stored as previously described.

The chain links TRBV28 with TRBJ2-1, with 15 central nucleotides matching TRBD2. Material: PBMCs, obtained around atezolizumab (anti-PD-L1) treatment. The sequence derives from an older man with urothelial cancer. The CDR3 in this case is CAISGTSGGTSYNEQFF. Read as DNA, the sequence is TGTGCCATCTCCGGGACTAGCGGGGGGACCTCCTACAATGAGCAGTTCTTC.